Below are 26 T cell receptor beta chains sequenced from a single sample in a study of cytomegalovirus exposure and HLA in healthy donors. The PCR ran on 60 Vbeta and 13 Jbeta primers. Here immunoSEQ multiplex PCR was the method, and the copy in TCRdb shows in-frame clones only, minus some. Among about 82,000 clones listed, 70% to 80% were seen once. The sequenced material came from PBMCs. The receptor source for this set is a man aged 50-60 years in good health and CMV-seronegative.

This chain joins TRBV28 and TRBJ2-7, with 7 bases aligning to TRBD1. The germline CDR1 and CDR2 sequences are MDHEN and SYDVKM. The junction had 3 bases not matched to a gene; V was cut back by 5 bases and J by 2 bases. The CDR3 spans 13 residues. The CDR3 sequence: CASSDRDPYEQYF. The CDR3 coding sequence is TGTGCCAGCAGTGACAGGGACCCCTACGAGCAGTACTTC.

The chain has TRBV27 and TRBJ1-2, with unresolved D. Germline-derived CDR1 and CDR2 are MNHEY and SMNVEV (reference sequence). The CDR3 has 13 amino acids. The V and J ends lost 2 bases and 7 bases respectively, with 11 bases between them. CDR3 amino acids: CASSLNGLGGYTF. The CDR3 DNA is TGTGCCAGCAGTTTAAACGGGTTAGGTGGCTACACCTTC.

This clone was observed a single time. The chain uses TRBV19 and TRBJ1-3; D is undetermined. V shed 1 base and J shed 10 bases, with 17 bases lying between them. In germline, CDR1 is LNHDA, CDR2 SQIVND (reference sequence). CDR3 length equals 15 residues. The CDR3 reads CASSIGGSVWRTIYF. Written as DNA, the CDR3 is TGTGCCAGTAGTATAGGTGGCAGCGTCTGGAGAACCATATATTTT.

The V and J genes are TRBV4-1 and TRBJ2-3; 9 nucleotides agree with TRBD1. The V and J ends lost 5 bases and 6 bases, in that order; junction bases with no gene match: 9. This CDR3 region has 15 residues. CDR1 is MGHRA, CDR2 YSYEKL, per germline. CDR3 protein: CASSSSTGGRDTQYF. The CDR3 nucleotides are TGCGCCAGCAGCTCCTCGACAGGGGGAAGGGATACGCAGTATTTT.

This clone appeared once. The junction shows a germline mismatch at one end, possibly a read error. The chain recombines TRBV7-7 with TRBJ2-1; TRBD1 agrees at 8 bases. Germline CDR1 is SSHAT and CDR2 is FNYEAQ (reference sequence). The CDR3 totals 14 residues. CDR3 amino acids: CASSVQGGMDEQFF. The CDR3 coding sequence is TGTGCTAGCAGCGTACAGGGGGGAATGGATGAGCAGTTCTTC.

The chain carries TRBV15 and TRBJ2-1, with TRBD1 identical over 8 bases. The CDR3 extends over 16 amino acids. Germline V CDR1 and CDR2: LNHNV, YYDKDF (reference sequence). The trim removed 1 base at V and 7 bases at J, leaving 9 bases unmatched. This CDR3 reads CATSRGKDRGLNEQFF. The CDR3 coding sequence is TGTGCCACCAGCAGAGGGAAAGACAGGGGTTTGAATGAGCAGTTCTTC. Full variable domain (remainder filled in from reference TRBV15 and TRBJ2-1): DAMVIQNPRYQVTQFGKPVTLSCSQTLNHNVMYWYQQKSSQAPKLLFHYYDKDFNNEADTPDNFQSRRPNTSFCFLDIRSPGLGDTAMYLCATSRGKDRGLNEQFFGPGTRLTVL.

The V and J genes are TRBV9 and TRBJ2-3; perhaps TRBD1 as D (5 bases). CDR1 and CDR2 from the germline V gene are SGDLS and YYNGEE. The CDR3 length is 13 residues. Between the trimmed V and J ends, which lost 2 bases and 6 bases, there was a span of 10 bases. The CDR3 coding sequence is TGTGCCAGCAGCGTTTTTCCAGGGGATACGCAGTATTTT. This translates into CASSVFPGDTQYF.

The V call is TRBV2, the J call TRBJ1-6; D gene unclear. Trimming took 7 bases from V and 7 from J, leaving 14 bases between them. CDR1 and CDR2 from the germline V gene are SNHLY and FYNNEI. This CDR3 region has 14 residues. Here the CDR3 reads CASTQHPPNSPLHF. For the CDR3, the DNA is TGTGCCAGCACTCAACACCCGCCCAATTCACCCCTCCACTTT.

The chain recombines TRBV5-4 with TRBJ1-2, with TRBD1 matching over 9 bases. CDR1 and CDR2 (germline): SGHNT, YYREEE (reference sequence). The CDR3 sequence is 15 residues long. Trimming at V came to 3 bases and at J to 4 bases, leaving 7 bases not matched to a gene. The CDR3 bases are TGTGCCAGCAGCTCAACACAGGGGGCTGGCTATGGCTACACCTTC. Translating gives CASSSTQGAGYGYTF.

The chain is built from TRBV6-1 and TRBJ1-2; weak D call: TRBD1 (5 bases). Germline V CDR1 and CDR2: MNHNS, SASEGT. Between the trimmed V and J ends, which lost 7 bases and 4 bases, there was a span of 10 bases. The CDR3 consists of 12 residues. CDR3 coding DNA: TGTGCCAGCACGCAGGGTTCCTATGGCTACACCTTC. Translation: CASTQGSYGYTF.

V is TRBV4-1 and J is TRBJ2-7; D uncertain. In germline, CDR1 is MGHRA, CDR2 YSYEKL. V lost 4 bases, J lost 0 bases, and 7 bases lay in between. This CDR3 is built from 13 residues. The CDR3 here is CASSPMSSYEQYF. As DNA, the CDR3 is TGCGCCAGCAGCCCTATGAGCTCCTACGAGCAGTACTTC.

This chain uses TRBV27 with TRBJ1-5, with 7 bases lining up with TRBD1. The germline CDR1 and CDR2 sequences are MNHEY and SMNVEV (reference sequence). This CDR3 is built from 14 residues. The V segment lost 5 bases and the J segment 1 base; nucleotides outside the gene matches: 2. This chain's CDR3 is CASSQGVSNQPQHF. The CDR3 DNA is TGTGCCAGCAGTCAGGGGGTGAGCAATCAGCCCCAGCATTTT.

This clone turned up a few times. The rearrangement uses TRBV7-9 and TRBJ1-1, with a tentative D call TRBD1 (5 bases). Trimming shortened V by 6 bases and J by 3 bases, and 11 bases separated the two germline ends. The length of the CDR3 is 13 residues. Germline V gives CDR1 SEHNR, CDR2 FQNEAQ (reference sequence). As DNA, the CDR3 is TGTGCCAGCAGTGTTGGGGGGTACACTGAAGCTTTCTTT. It codes for CASSVGGYTEAFF.

This chain links TRBV6-6 with TRBJ1-1; D may be TRBD1 (5 bases). Between the trimmed V and J ends, which lost 0 bases and 4 bases, there was a span of 12 bases. The CDR3 consists of 15 residues. CDR1 MNHNY and CDR2 SVGAGI come from the germline V gene (reference sequence). The CDR3 coding sequence is TGTGCCAGCAGTTACTCGAGGGGCGGGGGCACTGAAGCTTTCTTT. This translates into CASSYSRGGGTEAFF.

The chain has TRBV7-3 and TRBJ1-1, with D hard to call. The V end lost 5 bases, the J end lost 1 base, and 8 bases lay between the germline ends. The CDR3 is made up of 13 amino acids. Germline V lookup: CDR1 SGHTA, CDR2 FQGTGA. CDR3 nucleotide sequence: TGTGCCAGCAGCGCCAAAGCGAACACTGAAGCTTTCTTT. Protein product: CASSAKANTEAFF.

This clone was seen more than once but under ten times. This chain joins TRBV7-2 and TRBJ1-6; 8 bases are a match to TRBD1. V shed 4 bases and J 10 bases; nucleotides not matched to a gene: 3. Looked up from germline, CDR1 is SGHTA and CDR2 is FQGNSA. The CDR3 consists of 13 residues. CDR3 bases: TGTGCCAGCAGCTCACAGGGGGGCTCACCCCTCCACTTT. Translation gives CASSSQGGSPLHF. The whole variable domain, remainder taken from reference TRBV7-2 and TRBJ1-6, is GAGVSQSPSNKVTEKGKDVELRCDPISGHTALYWYRQSLGQGLEFLIYFQGNSAPDKSGLPSDRFSAERTGGSVSTLTIQRTQQEDSAVYLCASSSQGGSPLHFGNGTRLTVT.

Note on this clone: A read error may account for a junction end that differs from germline. The V and J genes are TRBV7-9 and TRBJ1-4, with D perhaps matching TRBD1 (6 bases). The CDR3 loop spans 14 amino acids. Germline lookup yields CDR1 SEHNR and CDR2 FQNEAQ (reference sequence). CDR3 nucleotides: TGTTCCAGCAGCTTCCTACAGGGTCCGGGAAAACTGTTTTTT. Protein sequence: CSSSFLQGPGKLFF.

A note on this clone: Other DNA variants within this sample encode the same CDR3. This rearrangement joins TRBV4-1 to TRBJ1-2; D perhaps matches TRBD1 (6 bases). Trimming removed 8 bases from V and 6 bases from J, with 16 bases in between. The CDR3 length is 13 residues. CDR1 is MGHRA, CDR2 YSYEKL, per germline. CDR3 coding DNA: TGCGCCAGCGCCTCAGGGAGGGGGGATGGCTACACCTTC. It codes for CASASGRGDGYTF.

This chain uses TRBV23-1 with TRBJ1-1; the D is unclear. TRBV23-1 is flagged as an ORF with uncertain function. The ends were cut back, 2 bases at V and 2 bases at J, with 12 bases in the middle. This CDR3 comprises 15 residues. This CDR3 is CASSQGQACNTEAFF. The CDR3, as DNA: TGCGCCAGCAGTCAAGGGCAAGCTTGTAACACTGAAGCTTTCTTT.

The genes are TRBV5-1 and TRBJ2-3, with D possibly being TRBD1 (5 bases). V was pared by 5 bases and J by 4 bases, with 8 bases between. There are 12 residues in the CDR3. The germline gives CDR1 SGHRS, CDR2 YFSETQ. The CDR3 region has the DNA TGCGCCAGCAGGCAGGGCGCAGATACGCAGTATTTT. It translates to CASRQGADTQYF.

The sample holds a few counts of this clone. The chain combines TRBV6-1 with TRBJ1-1; TRBD1 aligns across 10 bases. The germline gives CDR1 MNHNS, CDR2 SASEGT. The V segment lost 5 bases and the J segment 12 bases; nucleotides outside the gene matches: 12. This CDR3 comprises 14 residues. The CDR3 region is CASSPGQGYRGTFF. The CDR3 coding sequence is TGTGCCAGCAGTCCGGGACAGGGGTATAGAGGGACTTTCTTT.

This clone was seen a handful of times. This chain uses TRBV7-2 with TRBJ1-4, with D unclear. V gave up 5 bases and J gave up 6 bases, with 13 bases separating them. CDR1 and CDR2 (germline): SGHTA, FQGNSA. The CDR3 covers 14 residues. The CDR3 nucleotides read TGTGCCAGCAGCCCAGGAGGTTCCTATGAAAAACTGTTTTTT. Translation: CASSPGGSYEKLFF.

The chain uses TRBV28 and TRBJ2-5; tentative D call: TRBD1 (5 bases). CDR3 length: 18 amino acids. V was cut by 6 bases and J by 1 base, with 24 bases left in between. Germline assignment: CDR1 MDHEN and CDR2 SYDVKM. The CDR3 here is CASRVAPNSAGRQETQYF. CDR3 DNA sequence: TGTGCCAGCAGAGTCGCCCCCAACTCGGCAGGGCGCCAAGAGACCCAGTACTTC.

This rearrangement joins TRBV11-2 to TRBJ2-3; TRBD2 agrees at 7 bases. The J segment lost 2 bases and the V segment lost 5 bases, leaving 7 bases of the junction unmatched. CDR3 length: 15 amino acids. Germline assignment: CDR1 SGHAT and CDR2 FQNNGV. CDR3 sequence: CASSQPGGNTDTQYF. CDR3 nucleotide sequence: TGTGCCAGCAGCCAACCGGGGGGAAACACAGATACGCAGTATTTT.

This clone is medium-sized in the sample. This chain joins TRBV2 and TRBJ1-6, with unresolved D. This CDR3 has 15 residues. V dropped 1 base and J dropped 6 bases, with 10 bases sitting between them. Per the germline V gene, CDR1 is SNHLY and CDR2 is FYNNEI. CDR3 in DNA: TGTGCCAGCAGTGAAGTGGAGAAGATTAATTCACCCCTCCACTTT. It specifies CASSEVEKINSPLHF. Together with reference TRBV2 and TRBJ1-6, the CDR3 gives the full variable domain: EPEVTQTPSHQVTQMGQEVILRCVPISNHLYFYWYRQILGQKVEFLVSFYNNEISEKSEIFDDQFSVERPDGSNFTLKIRSTKLEDSAMYFCASSEVEKINSPLHFGNGTRLTVT.

The chain couples TRBV5-1 to TRBJ1-1; D might be TRBD1 (5 bases). Trimming pared 1 base from V and 6 bases from J, leaving 13 bases between. The CDR3 contains 14 residues. Germline V gene sequence: CDR1 SGHRS, CDR2 YFSETQ. The CDR3, as DNA: TGCGCCAGCAGCTTGAGCAGGGCGGGGGCTGAAGCTTTCTTT. Protein product: CASSLSRAGAEAFF. Looking up the rest from reference TRBV5-1 and TRBJ1-1 gives the full variable domain: KAGVTQTPRYLIKTRGQQVTLSCSPISGHRSVSWYQQTPGQGLQFLFEYFSETQRNKGNFPGRFSGRQFSNSRSEMNVSTLELGDSALYLCASSLSRAGAEAFFGQGTRLTVV.